This entry describes one T cell receptor (beta chain). The antigen is not known. V dropped 2 bases and J dropped 7 bases, with 14 bases sitting between them. The CDR3 runs to 15 residues. CDR1 is SEHNR and CDR2 is FQNEAQ in the germline V gene (reference sequence). Each subset's genomic DNA was split evenly across several immunoSEQ plates. The method was immunoSEQ multiplex PCR; TCRdb's version includes in-frame clones alone and lacks a portion of them. This table holds 650,000 to 700,000 clones, less than 95% found once. The data were obtained in a study of shared clonotypes between healthy human individuals. For the study at large: Participating donors consisted of two women and a few men aged 18 to 49.

Whole-study results and caveats: Some naive CD4 clonotypes, 4% to 6%, turned up in common across several donors.

What was sequenced was memory CD8+ T cells from PBMCs. The subset was: CD45RO+ cells pooled with CCR7-negative TemRA cells. This TCR was sampled from a man aged 18-30 years in good health. Some clones in this sample may be carry-over from other donors' samples. V is TRBV7-9 and J is TRBJ1-4; D is ambiguous. The CDR3 loop reads CASSLSGGYGEKLFF. CDR3 coding DNA: TGTGCCAGCAGCTTATCAGGAGGGTACGGTGAAAAACTGTTTTTT.